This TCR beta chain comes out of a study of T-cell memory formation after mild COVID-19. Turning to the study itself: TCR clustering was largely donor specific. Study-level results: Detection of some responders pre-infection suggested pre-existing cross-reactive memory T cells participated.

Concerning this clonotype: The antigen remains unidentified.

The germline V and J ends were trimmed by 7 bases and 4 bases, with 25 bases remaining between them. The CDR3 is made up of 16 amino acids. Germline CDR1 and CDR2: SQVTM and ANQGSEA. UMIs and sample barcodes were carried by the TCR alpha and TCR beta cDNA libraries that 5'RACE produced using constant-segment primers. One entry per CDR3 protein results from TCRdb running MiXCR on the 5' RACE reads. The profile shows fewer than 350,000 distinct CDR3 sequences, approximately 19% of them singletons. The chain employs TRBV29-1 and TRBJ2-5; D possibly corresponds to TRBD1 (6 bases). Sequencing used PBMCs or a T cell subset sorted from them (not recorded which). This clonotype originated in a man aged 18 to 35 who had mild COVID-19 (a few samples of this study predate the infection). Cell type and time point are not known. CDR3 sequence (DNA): TGCAGCGCCACCCGGGACAAGGGCCTATGGGGAGAGACCCAGTACTTC. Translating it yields CSATRDKGLWGETQYF.